This is a list of T cell receptor beta chains from one sample in a study of T cells in Graves' hyperthyroidism and ophthalmopathy. TCRdb re-called the multiplex PCR reads with MiXCR, one entry per CDR3 protein. This table has some 800,000 distinct CDR3 sequences, about 38% appearing once. The sequencing sample was made of blood. These receptors were obtained from a man in his late teens or twenties with Graves' hyperthyroidism. Each CDR3 is given without its conserved first and last residue. The order of the fields is V gene, D gene, CDR3 protein. D genes are given only for firm matches.

TRBV9	NA	ASSVVRFSPNYGYT
TRBV7-9	NA	ASSWEESPTGELF
TRBV2	NA	ASRPTRGNAEAF
TRBV2	NA	ASSARGSGSYEQY
TRBV9	TRBD1	ASSVVGTGSNTEAF
TRBV7-2	TRBD2	ASSPTGGKSGANVLT
TRBV27	NA	ASRAGGYGYT
TRBV12-3/TRBV12-4	NA	ASSFDKSNYGYT
TRBV28	TRBD2	ASSPPSVAGVAQY
TRBV7-9	NA	ASSWAAGFISLH
TRBV7-8	NA	ASSLVVGGETQY
TRBV7-8	NA	ASSSQGGPGETQY
TRBV7-2	TRBD1	ASSLGTGAEKLF
TRBV9	NA	ASSMTPGNTEAF
TRBV10-3	TRBD1	AISESGTEDSPLH
TRBV10-3	NA	AISGVEGTQY
TRBV29-1	NA	SLAGGSGNTIY
TRBV7-6	TRBD1	ASSFGTGPQETQY
TRBV5-1	NA	ASREAQGSTEAF
TRBV29-1	TRBD1	SVLETGTYEQY
TRBV6-6	NA	ASRPDLGRYGYT
TRBV7-9	TRBD1	ASSIGTGSSGANVLT
TRBV29-1	TRBD1	SVETDRGKDGYT
TRBV6-1	NA	ASMGKDTQY
TRBV4-1	NA	ASSQDSGVGSPLH
TRBV14	TRBD2	ASSQDVTSVGELF